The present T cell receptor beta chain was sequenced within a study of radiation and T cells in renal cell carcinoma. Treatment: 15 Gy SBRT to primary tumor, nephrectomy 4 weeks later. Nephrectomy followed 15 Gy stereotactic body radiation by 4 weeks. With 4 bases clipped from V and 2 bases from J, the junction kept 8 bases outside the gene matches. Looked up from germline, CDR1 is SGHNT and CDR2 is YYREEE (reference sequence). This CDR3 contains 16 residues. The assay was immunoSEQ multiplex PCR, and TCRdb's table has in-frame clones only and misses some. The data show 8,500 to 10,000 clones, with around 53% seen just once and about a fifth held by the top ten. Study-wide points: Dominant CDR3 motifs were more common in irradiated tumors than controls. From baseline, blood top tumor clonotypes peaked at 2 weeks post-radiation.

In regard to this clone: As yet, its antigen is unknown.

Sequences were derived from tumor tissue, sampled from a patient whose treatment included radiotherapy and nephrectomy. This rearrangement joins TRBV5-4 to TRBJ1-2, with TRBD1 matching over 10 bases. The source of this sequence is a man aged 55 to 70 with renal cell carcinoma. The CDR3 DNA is TGTGCCAGCAGCCTGGGACAGGGGAATGGGAACTATGGCTACACCTTC. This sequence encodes CASSLGQGNGNYGYTF. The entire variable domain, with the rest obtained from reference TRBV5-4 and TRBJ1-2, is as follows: ETGVTQSPTHLIKTRGQQVTLRCSSQSGHNTVSWYQQALGQGPQFIFQYYREEENGRGNFPPRFSGLQFPNYSSELNVNALELDDSALYLCASSLGQGNGNYGYTFGSGTRLTVV.